The 13 T cell receptor beta chains below were found in one sample sequenced in a study of blood T cell repertoires in COVID-19 (dated by TCRdb to the early 2020s). The library relied on the immunoSEQ multiplex PCR assay. TCRdb's version of the immuneACCESS table is confined to in-frame rearrangements and falls short of the full clone set. An unresolved V gene accounts for under half of the shortfall where checked; the remainder is of unknown origin. The sample yields 200,000 to 250,000 clones; about 88% were counted once. Roughly 2.7% of the sample is in the top ten clones. Sample: PBMCs or T cells enriched from blood (not recorded which). The receptors stem from a woman in her thirties who had recovered from COVID-19.

The V and J genes are TRBV13 and TRBJ1-1; no clear D. Trimming pared 4 bases from V and 1 base from J, leaving 4 bases between. The CDR3 extends over 12 amino acids. CDR1 is PRHDT, CDR2 FYEKMQ, per germline (reference sequence). CDR3 protein: CASSSSNTEAFF. CDR3 in DNA: TGTGCCAGCAGCTCCTCGAACACTGAAGCTTTCTTT.

This sequence joins TRBV19 and TRBJ2-5, with 9 bases matching TRBD1. Germline CDR1 and CDR2: LNHDA and SQIVND (reference sequence). The CDR3 has 16 residues. V gave up 5 bases and J gave up 0 bases; unmatched junction bases: 7. CDR3: CASSSGQGGNQETQYF. Here the CDR3 DNA reads TGTGCCAGTAGTTCGGGACAGGGAGGAAACCAAGAGACCCAGTACTTC.

The V gene is TRBV25-1, the J gene TRBJ2-1, with 7 nucleotides matching TRBD1. The CDR3 has 15 residues. Trimming removed 3 bases from V and 9 bases from J; junction bases left unmatched: 11. Looked up from germline, CDR1 is MGHDK and CDR2 is SYGVNS. The CDR3 DNA sequence: TGTGCCAGCAGTGATAGGACAGGCTCCAGGGGTGAGCAGTTCTTC. As protein: CASSDRTGSRGEQFF. Complete variable domain (other parts from reference TRBV25-1 and TRBJ2-1): EADIYQTPRYLVIGTGKKITLECSQTMGHDKMYWYQQDPGMELHLIHYSYGVNSTEKGDLSSESTVSRIRTEHFPLTLESARPSHTSQYLCASSDRTGSRGEQFFGPGTRLTVL.

J is TRBJ1-4 and V is TRBV18, with 9 bases matching TRBD1. The CDR3 totals 16 residues. With V trimmed by 4 bases and J by 5 bases, 8 bases remained unmatched. Looked up from germline, CDR1 is KGHSH and CDR2 is LQKENI. The CDR3 bases are TGTGCCAGCTCACTGCGACAGGGGGGGACGAATGAAAAACTGTTTTTT. Translated: CASSLRQGGTNEKLFF.

The chain is built from TRBV5-1 and TRBJ1-1; 7 nucleotides match TRBD1. V dropped 4 bases and J dropped 8; count of bases not matched to a gene: 8. Germline loops: CDR1 SGHRS, CDR2 YFSETQ. The CDR3 extends over 13 amino acids. Here the CDR3 DNA reads TGCGCCAGCAGCAAGGCCTGGACAGGAGAAGCTTTCTTT. Translating it yields CASSKAWTGEAFF.

The chain employs TRBV6-5 and TRBJ2-1; TRBD1 agrees at 7 bases. Germline V gene lookup returns CDR1 MNHEY and CDR2 SVGAGI. The CDR3 totals 14 residues. Trimming at V came to 7 bases and at J to 4 bases, leaving 7 bases not matched to a gene. The CDR3 region has the DNA TGTGCCAGCATTAGGACAGGTCCTTACAATGAGCAGTTCTTC. Its translation: CASIRTGPYNEQFF.

The chain combines TRBV7-8 with TRBJ1-2, with D possibly matching TRBD1 (5 bases). The germline CDR1 and CDR2 sequences are SGHVS and FQNEAQ. There are 12 residues in the CDR3. V was pared by 5 bases and J by 6 bases, with 10 bases between. Here the CDR3 reads CASSQRQHGYTF. Here the CDR3 DNA reads TGTGCCAGCAGCCAGCGACAGCATGGCTACACCTTC.

A single count supports this clone. The chain carries TRBV3-1 (or the pseudogene TRBV3-2) and TRBJ2-1; D perhaps matches TRBD2 (5 bases). This CDR3 comprises 13 residues. The germline V gene has CDR1 LGHDT and CDR2 YNNKEL (reference sequence). Deletions cut 0 bases from V and 9 bases from J, with 9 bases between. The CDR3 sequence is CASSQDRESEQFF. The CDR3 DNA is TGTGCCAGCAGCCAAGATCGGGAAAGTGAGCAGTTCTTC.

The chain joins TRBV25-1 to TRBJ1-3, with 7 bases fitting TRBD1. V dropped 3 bases and J dropped 2; count of bases not matched to a gene: 4. Germline lookup yields CDR1 MGHDK and CDR2 SYGVNS. The CDR3 runs to 15 residues. CDR3 coding DNA: TGTGCCAGCAGTGAGCCAACAGGGGCTGGAAACACCATATATTTT. This encodes CASSEPTGAGNTIYF.

The V call is TRBV7-2, the J call TRBJ1-1; 8 bases fit TRBD1. The CDR3 loop spans 14 amino acids. CDR1 is SGHTA and CDR2 is FQGNSA in the germline V gene. V lost 8 bases, J lost 4 bases, and 9 bases stayed unmatched. In nucleotides, the CDR3 is TGTGCCAGCGACCAGGGGGCTTACGGCACTGAAGCTTTCTTT. Amino acid sequence: CASDQGAYGTEAFF.

The CDR3 bases are TGTGCCAGCAGTGAACCGCGGGACTCCTACGAGCAGTACTTC. This sequence encodes CASSEPRDSYEQYF. V is TRBV6-1 and J is TRBJ2-7; tentatively, D is TRBD2 (6 bases). Germline-derived CDR1 and CDR2 are MNHNS and SASEGT. Trimming removed 2 bases at V and 0 bases at J, with 8 bases between. There are 14 residues in the CDR3.

The CDR3 bases are TGTGCCAGCAGCGTAAGCAGGGGACGTAGTGAAAAACTGTTTTTT. Translating gives CASSVSRGRSEKLFF. The V and J genes are TRBV9 and TRBJ1-4; a weak D match, TRBD1 (6 bases). V was shortened by 1 base and J by 7 bases, with 14 bases between the two germline ends. In germline, CDR1 is SGDLS, CDR2 YYNGEE. The CDR3 covers 15 residues.

The chain combines TRBV4-1 with TRBJ1-4; D is ambiguous. V was trimmed by 1 base and J by 7 bases, leaving 7 bases between them. In germline, CDR1 is MGHRA, CDR2 YSYEKL. The length of the CDR3 is 13 residues. CDR3 sequence: CASSQVGSEKLFF. The CDR3 DNA follows: TGCGCCAGCAGCCAAGTGGGCTCTGAAAAACTGTTTTTT.